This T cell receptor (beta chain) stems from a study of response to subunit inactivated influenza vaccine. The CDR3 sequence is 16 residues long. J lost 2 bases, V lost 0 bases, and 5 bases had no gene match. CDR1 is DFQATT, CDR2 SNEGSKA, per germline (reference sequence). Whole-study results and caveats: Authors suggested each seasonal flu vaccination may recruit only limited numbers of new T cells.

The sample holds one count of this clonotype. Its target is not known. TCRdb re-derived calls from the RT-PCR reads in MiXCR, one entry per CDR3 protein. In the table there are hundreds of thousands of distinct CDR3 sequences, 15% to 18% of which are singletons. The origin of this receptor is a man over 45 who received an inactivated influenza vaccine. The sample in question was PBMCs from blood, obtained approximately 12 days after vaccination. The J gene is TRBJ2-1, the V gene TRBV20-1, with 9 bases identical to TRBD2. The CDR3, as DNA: TGCAGTGCTAGAGATTTAAAGCGGGAGGCCTACAATGAGCAGTTCTTC. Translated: CSARDLKREAYNEQFF.